Listed below are T cell receptor beta chains from one sample, sequenced in a study of cytomegalovirus exposure and HLA in healthy donors. TCRdb's copy holds only in-frame clones and misses some; the assay was immunoSEQ multiplex PCR. The sample yields about 160,000 clones, approximately 72% seen once. The sample comprised PBMCs. The receptors derive from a man aged 35 to 55 in good health and CMV-seropositive. Both conserved end residues are part of each CDR3. The D gene is left open where the match is weak. Where a row states a size, it is once, few, many or the class of an expanded clone; other rows omit it.

clone_size	d_call	v_call	j_call	cdr3_nt	cdr3_aa
-	TRBD1	TRBV5-1	TRBJ1-6	TGCGCCAGCAGCCGGGACAGCACTAATTCACCCCTCCACTTT	CASSRDSTNSPLHF
-	-	TRBV27	TRBJ2-1	TGTGCCAGCAGCCGCTCCGGGACAAACAATGAGCAGTTCTTC	CASSRSGTNNEQFF
-	TRBD1	TRBV27	TRBJ2-1	TGTGCCAGCAGTTTAAGGGACAGACCAAACAATGAGCAGTTCTTC	CASSLRDRPNNEQFF
-	TRBD1	TRBV6-5	TRBJ1-6	TGTGCCAGCAGTTACACAGGGGGGAAGTATAATTCACCCCTCCACTTT	CASSYTGGKYNSPLHF
-	-	TRBV4-2	TRBJ1-5	TGTGCCAGCAGCCAAGCGACAGATGGGTATCAGCCCCAGCATTTT	CASSQATDGYQPQHF
few	-	TRBV5-1	TRBJ2-1	TGCGCCAGCAGCTTGGGATCTGGGACTCATAGATACAATGAGCAGTTCTTC	CASSLGSGTHRYNEQFF
-	TRBD2	TRBV18	TRBJ2-7	TGTGCCAGCTCACGGAGCGGGGTGACTTACGAGCAGTACTTC	CASSRSGVTYEQYF
-	-	TRBV5-1	TRBJ2-1	TGCGCCAGCAGCGCTTCCCTAAATGAGCAGTTCTTC	CASSASLNEQFF
few	-	TRBV19	TRBJ1-2	TGTGCCAGTAGTGGAGGATCAGGGGTCCACTATGGCTACACCTTC	CASSGGSGVHYGYTF
-	-	TRBV28	TRBJ2-7	TGTGCCAGCAGTCCGGGGTCTAGTGACGAGCAGTACTTC	CASSPGSSDEQYF
-	-	TRBV13	TRBJ1-2	TGTGCCAGCAGCCGGGCTGGGGGGTATGTCTATGGCTACACCTTC	CASSRAGGYVYGYTF
-	-	TRBV7-2	TRBJ1-1	TGTGCCAGCAGCTTAACAGGGACCGAAGCTTTCTTT	CASSLTGTEAFF
-	-	TRBV18	TRBJ1-5	TGTGCCAGCTCACCCGGGAGGGGGTTCAATCAGCCCCAGCATTTT	CASSPGRGFNQPQHF
-	TRBD1	TRBV5-1	TRBJ1-1	TGCGCCAGCAGCTTCTGGGACAGGGGGCGAAGAACTGAAGCTTTCTTT	CASSFWDRGRRTEAFF
few	TRBD1	TRBV29-1	TRBJ1-6	TGCAGCGTGGCGGACAGGGGAGATTCACCCCTCCACTTT	CSVADRGDSPLHF
-	-	TRBV29-1	TRBJ2-1	TGCAGCGTTGAGGGGAGGAGCTCCTACAATGAGCAGTTCTTC	CSVEGRSSYNEQFF
-	TRBD1	TRBV5-1	TRBJ1-4	TGCGCCAGCAGTCGACAGGGCAACAATGAAAAACTGTTTTTT	CASSRQGNNEKLFF
-	-	TRBV2	TRBJ1-3	TGTGCCAGCAGTGACCCCGGGCATGCGGGAGGAAACACCATATATTTT	CASSDPGHAGGNTIYF
-	-	TRBV10-3	TRBJ2-5	TGTGCCATCAAGGCGGGCCACCAAGAGACCCAGTACTTC	CAIKAGHQETQYF
-	-	TRBV4-1	TRBJ1-2	TGCGCCAGCAGCCCCGGAGGGGCTCTTAACTATGGCTACACCTTC	CASSPGGALNYGYTF
-	TRBD1	TRBV29-1	TRBJ1-2	TGCAGCGCTCGGCAGGGGGCAGGTGGCTACACCTTC	CSARQGAGGYTF
-	-	TRBV5-1	TRBJ1-1	TGCGCCAGCAGCTTGGCCCGGAGCGGCAGTTTGAACACTGAAGCTTTCTTT	CASSLARSGSLNTEAFF
-	TRBD1	TRBV19	TRBJ1-4	TGTGCCAGTAGTATTGGCAGGGGGCGAGAACTGTTTTTT	CASSIGRGRELFF
-	-	TRBV30	TRBJ1-2	TGTGCCTGGAGTGTAGGGGGTGGCTACACCTTC	CAWSVGGGYTF
-	TRBD1	TRBV7-8	TRBJ1-2	TGTGCCAGCAGCCGGGACAGGAGGGGGTATGGCTACACCTTC	CASSRDRRGYGYTF
-	-	TRBV6-4	TRBJ2-7	TGTGCCAGCAGTGAAGCCAGGGGCTACGAGCAGTACTTC	CASSEARGYEQYF
few	TRBD2	TRBV6-4	TRBJ2-3	TGTGCCAGCAGTGACTCGACTCGGGGAGGGGATACGCAGTATTTT	CASSDSTRGGDTQYF
once	TRBD1	TRBV19	TRBJ1-1	TGTGCCAGTACGAAGGACAGGGGGCAAATTACTGAAGCTTTCTTT	CASTKDRGQITEAFF
-	-	TRBV11-2	TRBJ2-6	TGTGCCAGCAGCCACGGACGGGGCTCTGGGGCCAACGTCCTGACTTTC	CASSHGRGSGANVLTF
-	-	TRBV6-5	TRBJ1-5	TGTGCCAGCAGCCGGAACAGGGACACCCGTCAGCCCCAGCATTTT	CASSRNRDTRQPQHF
-	-	TRBV5-1	TRBJ2-1	TGCGCCAGCAGCTCGGGATTGATGGGCTACAATGAGCAGTTCTTC	CASSSGLMGYNEQFF
-	TRBD2	TRBV4-2	TRBJ2-3	TGTGCCAGCAGCCAAGATCCGGCTAGCGGGGTAGATACGCAGTATTTT	CASSQDPASGVDTQYF